One sample yielded the 17 T cell receptor beta chains listed below, sequenced in a study of T and B cells in COVID-19 patients. From blood, about 240-500 ng of genomic DNA served as TRB template. BIOMED2 TRB-A/B primer pools were used in multiplex TRB PCR. MiXCR was run by TCRdb on the multiplex PCR reads, yielding one entry per CDR3 protein. This repertoire shows about 7,800 distinct CDR3 sequences, 40% found once; its top ten account for around 3%. Source material: blood. These receptors were obtained from a human donor who had recovered from COVID-19.

The V gene is TRBV27, the J gene TRBJ2-5; 13 positions match TRBD2. The CDR3 is 16 residues long. Germline V lookup: CDR1 MNHEY, CDR2 SMNVEV (reference sequence). Germline trimming cut 6 bases from V and 1 base from J; bases unmatched to any gene: 5. The DNA of the CDR3 is TGTGCCAGCAGCAAAACTAGCGGGGGGGCCCAAGAGACCCAGTACTTC. It codes for CASSKTSGGAQETQYF.

There are a few counts of this clonotype. J is TRBJ1-6 and V is TRBV12-3 or TRBV12-4; D gene ambiguous. Trimming removed 5 bases from V and 11 bases from J, with 13 bases in between. The CDR3 covers 13 residues. The CDR3 protein is CASSTGIAPPLHF. CDR3 nucleotides: TGTGCCAGCAGTACCGGTATCGCGCCACCCCTCCACTTT.

V is TRBV12-3 or TRBV12-4 and J is TRBJ2-5; 7 nucleotides align to TRBD2. The CDR3 has 16 residues. The CDR3 bases are TGTGCTAGTGCCCCCTTCCTCTCTAGCGGCCAAGAGACCCAGTACTTC. It encodes CASAPFLSSGQETQYF.

The V and J genes are TRBV10-3 and TRBJ1-1; D uncertain. From germline, CDR1 is ENHRY and CDR2 SYGVKD. The ends were cut back, 6 bases at V and 1 base at J, with 12 bases in the middle. This CDR3 is built from 14 residues. The CDR3 protein is CAIRNTTANTEAFF. The CDR3 DNA follows: TGTGCCATCAGAAACACGACGGCGAACACTGAAGCTTTCTTT.

This chain joins TRBV7-2 and TRBJ2-3; 7 bases line up with TRBD2. The CDR3 sequence is 15 residues long. Germline CDR1 is SGHTA and CDR2 is FQGNSA. With 5 bases clipped from V and 9 bases from J, the junction kept 14 bases outside the gene matches. CDR3 amino acids: CASSQDLVSSGTQYF. CDR3 coding DNA: TGTGCCAGCAGCCAAGACTTGGTTTCTAGCGGAACGCAGTATTTT.

A note on this clonotype: A junction end diverges from the germline sequence, so it may reflect a read error. The genes are TRBV11-3 and TRBJ2-5; D possibly corresponds to TRBD1 (5 bases). This CDR3 region has 14 residues. The V gene's germline CDR1 is SGHNT and CDR2 YENEEA. In nucleotides, the CDR3 is TGTGCCGGCAGCTCCCGACAGTACCAAGAGACCCAGTACTTC. Amino acids: CAGSSRQYQETQYF.

J is TRBJ1-6 and V is TRBV6-1; TRBD1 is a possible D gene (5 bases). CDR1 MNHNS and CDR2 SASEGT come from the germline V gene. This CDR3 is 13 amino acids long. The V gene lost 11 bases and the J gene lost 7 bases, with 15 bases spanning the gap. Written as DNA, the CDR3 is TGTGCCGGGGGGGAATACGAAAATTCACCCCTCCACTTT. Translating it yields CAGGEYENSPLHF.

The genes are TRBV6-2 or TRBV6-3 and TRBJ1-5; tentative D call: TRBD1 (6 bases). Per the germline V gene, CDR1 is MNHEY and CDR2 is SVGEGT. The CDR3 covers 15 residues. V gave up 2 bases and J gave up 6 bases, with 14 bases separating them. The DNA for the CDR3 is TGTGCCAGCAGTTACGGGACATCATGGGCTCAGCCCCAGCATTTT. Its translation: CASSYGTSWAQPQHF.

The rearrangement joins TRBV19 to TRBJ1-2, with unresolved D. The CDR3 runs to 12 residues. Germline loops: CDR1 LNHDA, CDR2 SQIVND (reference sequence). V dropped 5 bases and J dropped 8 bases, with 12 bases sitting between them. CDR3 amino acids: CASSSGSWGYTF. DNA of the CDR3: TGTGCCAGTAGTTCGGGGTCGTGGGGCTACACCTTC.

A few counts support this clonotype. The rearrangement uses TRBV5-6 and TRBJ2-3; D uncertain. Germline V gene data show CDR1 as SGHDT and CDR2 as YYEEEE. Trimming pared 3 bases from V and 4 bases from J, leaving 15 bases between. The CDR3 is made up of 15 amino acids. DNA of the CDR3: TGTGCCAGCAGCTCCACCCGGGCCAGACCAGATACGCAGTATTTT. Translated: CASSSTRARPDTQYF.

The CDR3 coding sequence is TGTGCCAGCAGCGACTACAGGGACGCGAACACCGGGGAGCTGTTTTTT. It translates to CASSDYRDANTGELFF. The rearrangement uses TRBV5-6 and TRBJ2-2; D is possibly TRBD1 (6 bases). The V gene lost 4 bases and the J gene lost 0 bases, with 13 bases spanning the gap. The CDR3 contains 16 residues. Germline V CDR1 and CDR2: SGHDT, YYEEEE.

In this sample, this clonotype turned up a few times. V is TRBV10-3 and J is TRBJ2-2; perhaps TRBD2 as D (7 bases). Germline loops: CDR1 ENHRY, CDR2 SYGVKD. The CDR3 has 15 amino acids. Trimming took off 11 bases at V and 3 bases at J, with 19 bases between the two ends. The CDR3 nucleotides are TGTGCCGCCTCGAAGGGGGGGGCGGACACCGGGGAGCTGTTTTTT. This encodes CAASKGGADTGELFF.

V gene TRBV6-5 combines with J gene TRBJ2-3; TRBD2 matches at 7 bases. V lost 6 bases, J lost 4 bases, and 13 bases stayed unmatched. The CDR3 has 16 amino acids. Germline V gene lookup returns CDR1 MNHEY and CDR2 SVGAGI. CDR3 sequence: CASSYRSGAASDTQYF. The CDR3 coding sequence is TGTGCCAGCAGCTACCGAAGCGGGGCGGCGTCAGATACGCAGTATTTT.

The chain uses TRBV18 and TRBJ2-7; possibly TRBD1 for D (7 bases). The germline V gene has CDR1 KGHSH and CDR2 LQKENI. This CDR3 spans 13 amino acids. V was trimmed by 8 bases and J by 6 bases, leaving 17 bases between them. The CDR3 region is CASTHRQGGEQYF. For the CDR3, the DNA is TGTGCCAGCACCCATCGACAGGGAGGCGAGCAGTACTTC. Full variable domain (missing parts from reference TRBV18 and TRBJ2-7): NAGVMQNPRHLVRRRGQEARLRCSPMKGHSHVYWYRQLPEEGLKFMVYLQKENIIDESGMPKERFSAEFPKEGPSILRIQQVVRGDSAAYFCASTHRQGGEQYFGPGTRLTVT.

This clonotype was detected a few times. The chain has TRBV29-1 and TRBJ2-5, with 10 nucleotides matching TRBD1. This CDR3 has 18 residues. V lost 0 bases, J lost 5 bases, and 15 bases stayed unmatched. Germline-derived CDR1 and CDR2 are SQVTM and ANQGSEA. The CDR3 loop reads CSVEDFFGTGASVETQYF. CDR3 DNA: TGCAGCGTTGAAGACTTCTTCGGGACAGGGGCGAGTGTGGAGACCCAGTACTTC.

V gene TRBV29-1 combines with J gene TRBJ1-4, with D possibly matching TRBD1 (6 bases). The CDR3 is 12 residues long. Between the trimmed V and J ends, which lost 5 bases and 7 bases, there was a span of 11 bases. The germline gives CDR1 SQVTM, CDR2 ANQGSEA. CDR3 in DNA: TGCAGCGTTTCAGGGGTCGGTGAAAAACTGTTTTTT. Translating gives CSVSGVGEKLFF.

The chain uses TRBV12-3 or TRBV12-4 and TRBJ1-1; 12 bases are shared with TRBD1. V lost 3 bases, J lost 3 bases, and 14 bases stayed unmatched. The CDR3 covers 19 residues. The CDR3 DNA reads TGTGCCAGCAGTTTCATCTGGGGACAGGGGGCTAGAAGGGACACTGAAGCTTTCTTT. Encoded protein: CASSFIWGQGARRDTEAFF.